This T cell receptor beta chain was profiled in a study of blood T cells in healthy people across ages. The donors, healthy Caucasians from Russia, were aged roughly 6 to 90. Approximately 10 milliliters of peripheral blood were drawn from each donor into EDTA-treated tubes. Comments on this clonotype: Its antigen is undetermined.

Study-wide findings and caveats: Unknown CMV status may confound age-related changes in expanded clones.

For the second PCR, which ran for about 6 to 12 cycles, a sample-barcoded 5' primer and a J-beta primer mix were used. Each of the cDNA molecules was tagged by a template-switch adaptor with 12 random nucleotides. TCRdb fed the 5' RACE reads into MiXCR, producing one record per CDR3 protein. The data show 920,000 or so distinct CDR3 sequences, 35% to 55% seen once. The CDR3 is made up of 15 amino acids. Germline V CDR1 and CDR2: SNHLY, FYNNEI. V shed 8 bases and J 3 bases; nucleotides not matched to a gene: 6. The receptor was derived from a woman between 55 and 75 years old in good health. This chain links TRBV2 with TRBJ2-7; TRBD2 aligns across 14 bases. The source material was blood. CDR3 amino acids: CASLKGTSGSYEQYF. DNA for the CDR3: TGTGCCAGCCTAAAAGGGACTAGCGGGAGCTACGAGCAGTACTTC.